The 20 T cell receptor beta chains below all came from one sample that was sequenced in a study of spatial heterogeneity in lung cancer. The time point here: blood at routine non-recurrence follow-up after resection. Whole RNA came from tumor, nontumor lung or frozen PBMC and was sequenced without being sorted. TCRdb redid the calling of the 5' RACE reads with MiXCR, one entry per CDR3 protein. The data show 25,000 or so distinct CDR3 sequences, roughly 6% seen once. The sample was PBMCs, taken at follow-up. These receptor sequences come from a male donor with early-stage non-small cell lung cancer.

Many counts were recorded for this clonotype. The chain couples TRBV4-2 to TRBJ2-1; D might be TRBD2 (6 bases). The CDR3 consists of 14 residues. Looked up from germline, CDR1 is LGHNA and CDR2 is YNFKEQ. V was clipped by 0 bases and J by 9 bases, with 12 bases between them. The CDR3 DNA reads TGTGCCAGCAGCCAAGATCTTAGCGGTCCTGAGCAGTTCTTC. This sequence encodes CASSQDLSGPEQFF.

The rearrangement joins TRBV6-2 or TRBV6-3 to TRBJ1-4, with D possibly being TRBD1 (5 bases). Trimming took off 5 bases at V and 0 bases at J, with 13 bases between the two ends. Germline loops: CDR1 MNHEY, CDR2 SVGEGT. The CDR3 spans 16 residues. CDR3 bases: TGTGCCAGCAGTCTCGGACACCGACCAACTAATGAAAAACTGTTTTTT. Protein product: CASSLGHRPTNEKLFF.

This clonotype was seen many times. The chain uses TRBV29-1 and TRBJ2-5; 7 bases line up with TRBD1. V lost 6 bases and J lost 5; bases outside the gene matches: 12. The CDR3 consists of 14 residues. Germline CDR1 reads SQVTM; CDR2 reads ANQGSEA. Here the CDR3 reads CSVGTVLGMETQYF. The DNA for the CDR3 is TGCAGCGTAGGGACAGTCTTAGGGATGGAGACCCAGTACTTC.

This chain uses TRBV3-1 with TRBJ2-7; TRBD1 matches 12 bases. The CDR3 consists of 16 residues. V lost 4 bases and J lost 7; bases outside the gene matches: 11. Looked up from germline, CDR1 is LGHDT and CDR2 is YNNKEL (reference sequence). CDR3 protein: CASSPTRDRGRSEQYF. CDR3 sequence (DNA): TGTGCCAGCAGCCCGACGAGGGACAGGGGGCGATCAGAGCAGTACTTC.

The V gene is TRBV5-6, the J gene TRBJ1-1, with D possibly TRBD1 on 5 matching bases. The germline V and J ends were trimmed by 0 bases and 9 bases, with 15 bases remaining between them. The CDR3 is 14 residues long. CDR1 SGHDT and CDR2 YYEEEE come from the germline V gene. The chain's CDR3 is CASSLATGVGKAFF. Here the CDR3 DNA reads TGTGCCAGCAGCTTGGCTACGGGGGTTGGGAAAGCTTTCTTT.

There are many counts of this clonotype. The J gene is TRBJ2-5, the V gene TRBV2, with a weak D call TRBD2 (7 bases). This CDR3 is 15 amino acids long. CDR1 SNHLY and CDR2 FYNNEI come from the germline V gene. The V end lost 6 bases, the J end lost 1 base, and 15 bases lay between the germline ends. The CDR3 here is CASRGASGVQETQYF. In nucleotides, the CDR3 is TGTGCCAGCAGGGGGGCCAGCGGGGTCCAAGAGACCCAGTACTTC.

This clonotype was recorded a few times. The chain has TRBV6-2 or TRBV6-3 and TRBJ1-1; perhaps TRBD1 as D (5 bases). The germline V gene has CDR1 MNHEY and CDR2 SVGEGT. V was trimmed by 6 bases and J by 1 base, leaving 9 bases between them. CDR3 length: 13 residues. This CDR3 reads CASRPDRNTEAFF. The CDR3 nucleotides are TGTGCCAGCAGGCCAGACAGGAACACTGAAGCTTTCTTT.

This clonotype has at least ten counts. The V call is TRBV12-3 or TRBV12-4, the J call TRBJ1-1, with unresolved D. The CDR3 contains 13 residues. V was cut by 3 bases and J by 1 base, with 6 bases left in between. CDR3 sequence (DNA): TGTGCCAGCAGTTTCGAGGGGAACACTGAAGCTTTCTTT. Protein product: CASSFEGNTEAFF.

This clonotype showed up just a few times. This chain joins TRBV5-6 and TRBJ1-2; D possibly corresponds to TRBD1 (5 bases). CDR3 length equals 15 residues. V lost 1 base to trimming and J lost 6 bases, with 16 bases between them. Germline CDR1 reads SGHDT; CDR2 reads YYEEEE. CDR3 coding DNA: TGTGCCAGCAGCTTGCGGGGCGGTTCGGGTAATGGCTACACCTTC. It is translated as CASSLRGGSGNGYTF.

This chain joins TRBV6-1 and TRBJ1-6, with TRBD1 identical over 7 bases. This CDR3 is 13 amino acids long. V shed 3 bases and J 9 bases; nucleotides not matched to a gene: 2. Looked up from germline, CDR1 is MNHNS and CDR2 is SASEGT. The CDR3 DNA follows: TGTGCCAGCAGTGATGACAGGGCTTCACCCCTCCACTTT. This encodes CASSDDRASPLHF.

V gene TRBV5-4 combines with J gene TRBJ1-2; a possible D gene is TRBD1 (5 bases). Between the trimmed V and J ends, which lost 3 bases and 2 bases, there was a span of 20 bases. Germline-derived CDR1 and CDR2 are SGHNT and YYREEE (reference sequence). The CDR3 is 17 residues long. CDR3: CASSSPIGAVGNYGYTF. CDR3 DNA sequence: TGTGCCAGCAGCTCCCCTATAGGGGCCGTGGGGAACTATGGCTACACCTTC.

This clonotype appeared many times. The V and J genes are TRBV5-1 and TRBJ2-1, with 7 positions matching TRBD2. Germline CDR1 and CDR2: SGHRS and YFSETQ. Unmatched junction bases numbered 3, after V lost 6 bases and J lost 0 bases. The length of the CDR3 is 14 residues. The CDR3 loop reads CASKRGDSYNEQFF. In DNA form, the CDR3 reads TGCGCCAGCAAGCGGGGCGACTCCTACAATGAGCAGTTCTTC.

This clonotype has at least ten counts. V and J are TRBV23-1 and TRBJ2-1; tentatively, D is TRBD2 (5 bases). TRBV23-1 counts as an open reading frame of uncertain function. V was shortened by 4 bases and J by 9 bases, with 13 bases between the two germline ends. The CDR3 runs 13 residues. Written as DNA, the CDR3 is TGCGCCAGCAGTCGGTCCGGGGAAAGTGAGCAGTTCTTC. Translating gives CASSRSGESEQFF.

This clonotype was seen at least ten times. The genes are TRBV9 and TRBJ2-1; unclear D gene. Germline V gene lookup returns CDR1 SGDLS and CDR2 YYNGEE. Trimming pared 0 bases from V and 0 bases from J, leaving 16 bases between. The CDR3 sequence is 18 residues long. The CDR3 DNA reads TGTGCCAGCAGCGTAGCCGTCGCCACCCCCAGCTCCTACAATGAGCAGTTCTTC. Amino acids: CASSVAVATPSSYNEQFF.

This clonotype was observed at least ten times. The chain employs TRBV7-9 and TRBJ2-2; 10 positions agree with TRBD1. Trimming at V came to 8 bases and at J to 6 bases, leaving 6 bases not matched to a gene. There are 14 residues in the CDR3. Germline V lookup: CDR1 SEHNR, CDR2 FQNEAQ (reference sequence). This CDR3 reads CASRGTGVAGELFF. DNA for the CDR3: TGTGCCAGCCGAGGGACAGGGGTTGCCGGGGAGCTGTTTTTT.

This clonotype has just a few counts. Germline and junction disagree at one end, which may indicate a read error. The CDR3 nucleotides read TGTGCCAGCAGCCTAAGGGAGGAAGGGCCCCAGCATTTC. It yields the protein CASSLREEGPQHF. This chain uses TRBV7-6 with TRBJ1-5; unclear D gene. Germline V lookup: CDR1 SGHVS, CDR2 FNYEAQ. The length of the CDR3 is 13 residues. Based on the CDR3 plus reference TRBV7-6 and TRBJ1-5, the full variable domain is GAGVSQSPRYKVTKRGQDVALRCDPISGHVSLYWYRQALGQGPEFLTYFNYEAQQDKSGLPNDRFSAERPEGSISTLTIQRTEQRDSAMYRCASSLREEGPQHFGDGTRLSIL.

This clonotype was found a few times. The chain couples TRBV27 to TRBJ2-1; 8 positions match TRBD2. The CDR3 has 17 residues. Trimming took 8 bases from V and 1 from J; bases not matched to a gene: 13. The germline V gene has CDR1 MNHEY and CDR2 SMNVEV (reference sequence). The CDR3 bases are TGTGCCAGCGGTTGGGCGGCGGGGGGAATTTCCTACAATGAGCAGTTCTTC. Its protein is CASGWAAGGISYNEQFF.

The chain combines TRBV12-3 or TRBV12-4 with TRBJ2-1, with 9 bases aligning to TRBD2. V was clipped by 3 bases and J by 2 bases; unmatched bases: 2. This CDR3 contains 15 residues. The CDR3, as DNA: TGTGCCAGCAGTTTCCGCGGGGGGGCCTACAATGAGCAGTTCTTC. This sequence encodes CASSFRGGAYNEQFF.

CDR3 amino acids: CASSQRISGTVNTGELFF. In DNA form, the CDR3 reads TGTGCCAGCAGCCAGCGTATTTCCGGGACGGTGAACACCGGGGAGCTGTTTTTT. J is TRBJ2-2 and V is TRBV14; D is tentatively TRBD1 or TRBD2 (5 bases each). V gave up 3 bases and J gave up 1 base, with 18 bases separating them. The CDR3 extends over 18 amino acids. CDR1 is SGHDN, CDR2 FVKESK, per germline.

The rearrangement uses TRBV7-8 and TRBJ1-3, with 8 nucleotides matching TRBD1. V was pared by 4 bases and J by 1 base, with 3 bases of the junction left unmatched. Looked up from germline, CDR1 is SGHVS and CDR2 is FQNEAQ. This CDR3 is built from 15 residues. This chain's CDR3 is CASSWDRSSGNTIYF. The CDR3 region has the DNA TGTGCCAGCAGCTGGGACAGGTCGTCTGGAAACACCATATATTTT.